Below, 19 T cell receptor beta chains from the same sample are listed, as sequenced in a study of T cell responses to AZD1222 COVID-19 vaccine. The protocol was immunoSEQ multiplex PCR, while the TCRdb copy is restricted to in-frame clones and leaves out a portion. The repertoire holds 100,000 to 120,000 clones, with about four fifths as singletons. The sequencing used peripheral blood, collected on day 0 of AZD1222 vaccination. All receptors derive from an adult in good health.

CDR3 loop: CASSLVYHRVGEKLFF. Here the CDR3 DNA reads TGTGCCAGCAGCTTAGTTTACCACAGGGTCGGTGAAAAACTGTTTTTT. The rearrangement joins TRBV7-2 to TRBJ1-4, with a weak D call TRBD1 (6 bases). Germline V gene lookup returns CDR1 SGHTA and CDR2 FQGNSA. The CDR3 sequence is 16 residues long. Trimming took off 1 base at V and 7 bases at J, with 16 bases between the two ends.

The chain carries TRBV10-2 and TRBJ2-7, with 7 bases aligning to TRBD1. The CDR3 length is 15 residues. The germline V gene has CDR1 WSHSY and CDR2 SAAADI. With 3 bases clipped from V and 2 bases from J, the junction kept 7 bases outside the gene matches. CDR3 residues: CASSDQGGRTYEQYF. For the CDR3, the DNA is TGCGCCAGCAGTGATCAAGGGGGCAGGACCTACGAGCAGTACTTC.

The CDR3 loop reads CASSPDCYEQFF. The CDR3 bases are TGTGCCAGCAGCCCGGACTGTTATGAGCAGTTCTTC. The chain links TRBV3-1 (or the pseudogene TRBV3-2) to TRBJ2-1, with a possible D match to TRBD2 (5 bases). CDR3 length: 12 residues. Germline V gene sequence: CDR1 LGHDT, CDR2 YNNKEL (reference sequence). Deletions cut 4 bases from V and 8 bases from J, with 9 bases between.

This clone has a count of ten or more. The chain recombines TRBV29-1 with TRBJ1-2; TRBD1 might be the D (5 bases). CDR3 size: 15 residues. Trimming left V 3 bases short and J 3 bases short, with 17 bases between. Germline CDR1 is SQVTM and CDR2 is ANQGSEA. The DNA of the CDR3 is TGCAGCGTTGAGCTTTTACAGGCTGATGACTATGGCTACACCTTC. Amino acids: CSVELLQADDYGYTF.

For the CDR3, the DNA is TGTGCCATCAGTGATTGGGTTGGGGACTATGGCTACACCTTC. It is translated as CAISDWVGDYGYTF. The chain has TRBV10-3 and TRBJ1-2, with D unresolved. Germline assignment: CDR1 ENHRY and CDR2 SYGVKD. Trimming pared 3 bases from V and 3 bases from J, leaving 11 bases between. The CDR3 extends over 14 amino acids.

The CDR3 nucleotides read TGCGCCAGCAGCCCCTCGTTGAGCAGGGAGGGATCTTTCTTT. Translation: CASSPSLSREGSFF. This sequence joins TRBV4-3 and TRBJ1-1, with a possible D match to TRBD1 (5 bases). This CDR3 has 14 amino acids. The germline V gene has CDR1 LGHNA and CDR2 YSLEER. The V end lost 4 bases, the J end lost 12 bases, and 21 bases lay between the germline ends.

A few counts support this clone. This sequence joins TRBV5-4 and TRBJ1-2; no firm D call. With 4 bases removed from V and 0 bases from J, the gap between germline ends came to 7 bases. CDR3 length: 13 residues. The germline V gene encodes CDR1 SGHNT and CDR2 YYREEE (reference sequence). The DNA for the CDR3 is TGTGCCAGCAGCGTGGATACTAACTATGGCTACACCTTC. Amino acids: CASSVDTNYGYTF.

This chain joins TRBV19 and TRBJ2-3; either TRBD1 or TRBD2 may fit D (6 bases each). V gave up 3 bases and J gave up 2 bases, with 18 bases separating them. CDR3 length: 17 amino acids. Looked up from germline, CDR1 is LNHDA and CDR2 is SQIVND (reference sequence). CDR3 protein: CASSIPTGGGSTDTQYF. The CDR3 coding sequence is TGTGCCAGTAGTATCCCGACCGGAGGGGGGTCCACAGATACGCAGTATTTT.

CDR3 DNA: TGTGCCAGCAGTTACCGGGTATATGGCTACACCTTC. Residues: CASSYRVYGYTF. The chain carries TRBV6-2 or TRBV6-3 and TRBJ1-2; D remains unclear. There are 12 residues in the CDR3. The germline V and J ends were trimmed by 2 bases and 5 bases, with 6 bases remaining between them. Germline V gives CDR1 MNHEY, CDR2 SVGEGT.

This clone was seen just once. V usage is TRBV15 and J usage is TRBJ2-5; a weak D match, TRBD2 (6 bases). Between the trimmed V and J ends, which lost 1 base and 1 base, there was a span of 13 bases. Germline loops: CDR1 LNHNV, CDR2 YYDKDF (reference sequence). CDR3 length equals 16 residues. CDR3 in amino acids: CATSRGGVLLQETQYF. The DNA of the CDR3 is TGTGCCACCAGCAGAGGGGGGGTTCTCCTCCAAGAGACCCAGTACTTC.

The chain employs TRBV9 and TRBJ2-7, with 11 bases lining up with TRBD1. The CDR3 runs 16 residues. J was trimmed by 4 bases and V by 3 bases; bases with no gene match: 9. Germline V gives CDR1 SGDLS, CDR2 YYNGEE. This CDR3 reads CASSADVGTGGYEQYF. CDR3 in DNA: TGTGCCAGCAGCGCGGACGTCGGGACAGGGGGTTACGAGCAGTACTTC.

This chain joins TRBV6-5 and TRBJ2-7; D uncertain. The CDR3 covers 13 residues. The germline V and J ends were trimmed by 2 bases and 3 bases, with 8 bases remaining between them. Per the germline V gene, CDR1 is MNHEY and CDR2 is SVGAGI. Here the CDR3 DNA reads TGTGCCAGCAGTTACGGACGGCGCTACGAGCAGTACTTC. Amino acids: CASSYGRRYEQYF.

The CDR3 sequence is CASDRGNEQFF. CDR3 nucleotide sequence: TGTGCCAGCGACAGAGGCAATGAGCAGTTCTTC. This chain links TRBV19 with TRBJ2-1; perhaps TRBD1 as D (5 bases). The CDR3 consists of 11 residues. The V end was cut by 9 bases, the J end by 6 bases, with 9 bases between. Per germline, CDR1 LNHDA and CDR2 SQIVND (reference sequence).

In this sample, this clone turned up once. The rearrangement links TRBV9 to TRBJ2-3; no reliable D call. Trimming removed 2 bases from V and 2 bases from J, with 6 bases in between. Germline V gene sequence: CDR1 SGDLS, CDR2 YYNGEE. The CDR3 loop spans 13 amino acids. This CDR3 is CASSVSYTDTQYF. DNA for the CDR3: TGTGCCAGCAGCGTCAGCTACACAGATACGCAGTATTTT.

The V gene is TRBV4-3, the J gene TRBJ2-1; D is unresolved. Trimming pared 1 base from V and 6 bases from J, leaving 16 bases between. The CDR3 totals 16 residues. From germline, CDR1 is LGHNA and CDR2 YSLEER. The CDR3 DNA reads TGCGCCAGCAGCCAAGTCGGCGCGGCGAGCCGCAATGAGCAGTTCTTC. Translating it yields CASSQVGAASRNEQFF.

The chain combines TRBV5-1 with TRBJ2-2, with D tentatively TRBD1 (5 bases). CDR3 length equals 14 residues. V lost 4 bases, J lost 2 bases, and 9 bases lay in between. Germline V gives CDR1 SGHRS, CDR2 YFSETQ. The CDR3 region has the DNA TGCGCCAGCAGCCCCCGGACAAACACCGGGGAGCTGTTTTTT. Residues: CASSPRTNTGELFF.

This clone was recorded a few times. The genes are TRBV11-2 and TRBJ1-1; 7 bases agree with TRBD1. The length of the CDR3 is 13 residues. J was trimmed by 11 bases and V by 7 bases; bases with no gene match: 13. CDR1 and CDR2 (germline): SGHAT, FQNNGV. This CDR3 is CASIEEGGEVAFF. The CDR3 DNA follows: TGTGCCAGCATTGAGGAAGGGGGCGAGGTTGCTTTCTTT.

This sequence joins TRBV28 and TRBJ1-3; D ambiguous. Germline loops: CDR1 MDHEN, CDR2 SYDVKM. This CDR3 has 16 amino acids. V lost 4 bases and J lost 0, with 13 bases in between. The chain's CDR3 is CASSSPAGSSGNTIYF. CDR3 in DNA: TGTGCCAGCAGTTCCCCCGCGGGGAGCTCTGGAAACACCATATATTTT. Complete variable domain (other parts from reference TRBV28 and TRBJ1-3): DVKVTQSSRYLVKRTGEKVFLECVQDMDHENMFWYRQDPGLGLRLIYFSYDVKMKEKGDIPEGYSVSREKKERFSLILESASTNQTSMYLCASSSPAGSSGNTIYFGEGSWLTVV.

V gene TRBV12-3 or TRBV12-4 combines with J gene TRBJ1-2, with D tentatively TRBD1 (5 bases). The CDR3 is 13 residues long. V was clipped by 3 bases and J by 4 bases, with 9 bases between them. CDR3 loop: CASSLEGTYGYTF. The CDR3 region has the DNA TGTGCCAGCAGTTTGGAAGGGACCTATGGCTACACCTTC.